This entry concerns a single T cell receptor (beta chain). The antigen remains undetermined. This specimen belongs to a study of OX40 agonist ivuxolimab in advanced cancers. In the study overall: Patients' therapy was ivuxolimab, an antibody that acts as an agonist of OX40 (CD134).

General study findings and limits: The study found that CD8+ T cells averaged more expanded clones than CD4+.

Using immunoSEQ multiplex PCR, the repertoire was profiled, and TCRdb retains in-frame clones only, with some absent. The data hold 70,000 to 95,000 clones, with about 90% observed a single time. Sample: CD4+ or CD8+ T cells sorted from blood, taken in a trial of the OX40 agonist ivuxolimab. This receptor was identified in an adult with an advanced solid tumor such as melanoma, head and neck, liver or kidney cancer.

CDR3 in amino acids: CAWSPHGPEQYF. The CDR3 coding sequence is TGTGCCTGGAGCCCCCATGGGCCCGAGCAGTACTTC. The J gene is TRBJ2-7, the V gene TRBV30; D uncertain. The CDR3 spans 12 residues. Trimming left V 3 bases short and J 6 bases short, with 12 bases between. CDR1 and CDR2 (germline): GTSNPN, SVGIG (reference sequence).